The 15 T cell receptor beta chains below all came from one sample that was sequenced in a study of T cell responses to AZD1222 COVID-19 vaccine. Sequencing was performed with immunoSEQ multiplex PCR; in TCRdb, only in-frame clones are kept and a portion is missing. Seen here are 90,000 to 150,000 clones, about 85% observed once, and the top ten hold approximately 2.5%. The sequenced sample was peripheral blood, obtained 28 days after the second AZD1222 dose. The receptor set was obtained from an adult who received the AZD1222 COVID-19 vaccine.

This chain connects TRBV5-1 to TRBJ1-2, with D hard to call. The ends were cut back, 0 bases at V and 0 bases at J, with 6 bases in the middle. CDR3 length equals 14 residues. Germline CDR1 reads SGHRS; CDR2 reads YFSETQ. CDR3 residues: CASSLEGTNYGYTF. The CDR3 bases are TGCGCCAGCAGCTTGGAAGGGACTAACTATGGCTACACCTTC. Supplemented by reference TRBV5-1 and TRBJ1-2, the full variable domain reads KAGVTQTPRYLIKTRGQQVTLSCSPISGHRSVSWYQQTPGQGLQFLFEYFSETQRNKGNFPGRFSGRQFSNSRSEMNVSTLELGDSALYLCASSLEGTNYGYTFGSGTRLTVV.

V and J are TRBV6-2 or TRBV6-3 and TRBJ2-2; D is unclear. Germline CDR1 MNHEY, CDR2 SVGEGT. The germline V and J ends were trimmed by 4 bases and 6 bases, with 9 bases remaining between them. The CDR3 covers 13 residues. CDR3 coding DNA: TGTGCCAGCAGTTTAACAGAGGCCGGGGAGCTGTTTTTT. This encodes CASSLTEAGELFF.

The chain joins TRBV11-3 to TRBJ2-5; possible D gene TRBD1, 5 bases. The CDR3 contains 14 residues. Germline V gene data show CDR1 as SGHNT and CDR2 as YENEEA. V lost 2 bases to trimming and J lost 3 bases, with 10 bases between them. CDR3 nucleotide sequence: TGTGCCAGCAGCTTAAGGGGCGGAAAAGAGACCCAGTACTTC. Translation gives CASSLRGGKETQYF. The entire variable domain, with the rest obtained from reference TRBV11-3 and TRBJ2-5, is as follows: EAGVVQSPRYKIIEKKQPVAFWCNPISGHNTLYWYLQNLGQGPELLIRYENEEAVDDSQLPKDRFSAERLKGVDSTLKIQPAELGDSAVYLCASSLRGGKETQYFGPGTRLLVL.

V usage is TRBV4-3 and J usage is TRBJ1-2; TRBD1 matches at 8 bases. From germline, CDR1 is LGHNA and CDR2 YSLEER. V was clipped by 0 bases and J by 2 bases; unmatched bases: 5. The CDR3 runs to 16 residues. The DNA of the CDR3 is TGCGCCAGCAGCCAAGATTGGACAGGGCTCAACTATGGCTACACCTTC. Protein: CASSQDWTGLNYGYTF.

The chain is built from TRBV4-3 and TRBJ1-1; maybe TRBD1 (5 bases). The length of the CDR3 is 13 residues. The V gene's germline CDR1 is LGHNA and CDR2 YSLEER. The V end was cut by 5 bases, the J end by 3 bases, with 10 bases between. The CDR3 DNA reads TGCGCCAGCAGCGAAGGGGAGGACACTGAAGCTTTCTTT. Its translation: CASSEGEDTEAFF.

The rearrangement uses TRBV12-3 or TRBV12-4 and TRBJ2-1, with D tentatively TRBD1 or TRBD2 (5 bases each). Trimming removed 1 base at V and 12 bases at J, with 13 bases between. The CDR3 runs 13 residues. The CDR3 is CASSLGEGFAQFF. The CDR3 DNA reads TGTGCCAGCAGTTTAGGTGAGGGGTTCGCGCAGTTCTTC.

The chain joins TRBV3-1 (or the pseudogene TRBV3-2) to TRBJ1-6; D uncertain. Trimming pared 3 bases from V and 1 base from J, leaving 7 bases between. Germline CDR1 LGHDT, CDR2 YNNKEL (reference sequence). CDR3 length: 15 residues. CDR3 DNA sequence: TGTGCCAGCAGCCAGGGCAGATCCTATAATTCACCCCTCCACTTT. This sequence encodes CASSQGRSYNSPLHF.

The chain recombines TRBV7-9 with TRBJ1-3, with unresolved D. The CDR3 has 13 residues. Trimming removed 5 bases from V and 4 bases from J, with 9 bases in between. Germline V gene lookup returns CDR1 SEHNR and CDR2 FQNEAQ (reference sequence). The CDR3: CASSVIPGNTIYF. CDR3 nucleotides: TGTGCCAGCAGCGTCATTCCCGGAAACACCATATATTTT.

This clone was observed once. The chain recombines TRBV7-2 with TRBJ1-6, with D tentatively TRBD1 (6 bases). V was clipped by 1 base and J by 9 bases, with 13 bases between them. This CDR3 has 15 residues. The V gene's germline CDR1 is SGHTA and CDR2 FQGNSA. CDR3 DNA: TGTGCCAGCAGCTTAGGGCAGGGGTATCGTTCACCCCTCCACTTT. As protein: CASSLGQGYRSPLHF.

The V and J genes are TRBV28 and TRBJ1-2; no clear D gene. The CDR3 spans 12 residues. The V gene lost 0 bases and the J gene lost 5 bases, with 4 bases spanning the gap. Germline CDR1 and CDR2: MDHEN and SYDVKM. This chain's CDR3 is CASSLWGYGYTF. The CDR3 DNA reads as TGTGCCAGCAGTTTATGGGGTTATGGCTACACCTTC.

The rearrangement links TRBV9 to TRBJ1-5; no clear D gene. V was clipped by 4 bases and J by 0 bases, with 14 bases between them. The CDR3 is 16 amino acids. Germline-derived CDR1 and CDR2 are SGDLS and YYNGEE. CDR3 amino acids: CASSSEDGYSNQPQHF. DNA for the CDR3: TGTGCCAGCAGCTCCGAGGACGGCTATAGCAATCAGCCCCAGCATTTT.

This chain links TRBV5-8 with TRBJ1-1; possible D gene TRBD1, 6 bases. The length of the CDR3 is 11 residues. The germline gives CDR1 SGHTS, CDR2 YDEGEE. V lost 1 base and J 9 bases, leaving 7 bases between the germline ends. CDR3 coding DNA: TGTGCCAGCAGCTTGAGGGGGAAAGCTTTCTTT. This translates into CASSLRGKAFF.

The gene calls are TRBV28 and TRBJ1-5; D may be TRBD1 (5 bases). Per the germline V gene, CDR1 is MDHEN and CDR2 is SYDVKM. V gave up 8 bases and J gave up 6 bases, with 20 bases separating them. The CDR3 is 15 amino acids. This CDR3 is CASLPGGGRIQPQHF. The CDR3 DNA is TGTGCCAGCTTACCTGGGGGAGGGAGGATTCAGCCCCAGCATTTT.

This rearrangement joins TRBV28 to TRBJ2-2; 8 nucleotides line up with TRBD1. The CDR3 extends over 15 amino acids. V lost 5 bases, J lost 1 base, and 3 bases stayed unmatched. Germline assignment: CDR1 MDHEN and CDR2 SYDVKM. The CDR3 DNA sequence: TGTGCCAGCAGTACCGGGACAGGGAACACCGGGGAGCTGTTTTTT. Its translation is CASSTGTGNTGELFF.

The chain is built from TRBV11-2 and TRBJ1-6, with D unresolved. Germline V lookup: CDR1 SGHAT, CDR2 FQNNGV. The CDR3 spans 16 residues. Trimming pared 2 bases from V and 0 bases from J, leaving 8 bases between. The CDR3 reads CASSLSGSSYNSPLHF. The CDR3 nucleotides read TGTGCCAGCAGCTTATCGGGGAGCTCCTATAATTCACCCCTCCACTTT.